This TCR beta chain was found in a study of shared clonotypes between healthy human individuals. Whole-study findings and limits: All-four-donor shared clonotypes had higher generation probabilities than non-shared clonotypes did. Represented diversity (both genetic and exposure-history) was limited by the small number of donors.

In germline, CDR1 is MNHNS, CDR2 SASEGT. Trimming removed 4 bases at V and 5 bases at J, with 14 bases between. The CDR3 runs to 15 residues. The data were produced by immunoSEQ multiplex PCR, yet TCRdb's version contains in-frame clones alone and is incomplete. The table includes around 700,000 clones, more than 70% detected once. With respect to this clone: The antigen remains undetermined.

The chain has TRBV6-1 and TRBJ1-4, with D maybe TRBD1 (5 bases). Material: memory CD4+ T cells sorted from blood. Noted subset: CD45RA-negative fraction. The clonotype originates from a young woman in good health. CDR3 residues: CASSGDVGPNEKLFF. CDR3 bases: TGTGCCAGCAGTGGGGACGTGGGGCCAAATGAAAAACTGTTTTTT.